This T cell receptor (beta chain) stems from a study of CD8+ T cells in alopecia areata. The treatment is: oral pan-JAK inhibitor, 5-10 mg twice daily. It was cDNA, reverse transcribed from extracted RNA, that served as the sequencing template. The table came from immunoSEQ multiplex PCR; TCRdb's copy has only in-frame clones and leaves some out. The repertoire holds some 210,000 clones, with approximately 67% as singletons. CDR1 and CDR2 from the germline V gene are SGHVS and FQNEAQ. The CDR3 is 13 residues long. Trimming cost V 1 base and J 3 bases, with 7 bases left between them. The sequencing here drew on CD4+ T cells sorted from blood, taken around week 42, from a patient treated with tofacitinib. This chain uses TRBV7-8 with TRBJ2-7; maybe TRBD2 (5 bases). The receptor was derived from a human donor with alopecia areata. The CDR3 protein is CASSLDGLYEQYF. DNA for the CDR3: TGTGCCAGCAGCTTAGATGGACTCTACGAGCAGTACTTC.